This T cell receptor (beta chain) is from a study of cytomegalovirus exposure and HLA in healthy donors (dated by TCRdb to about 2017). Looking at the study overall: An earlier analysis of a few hundred of the donors reported over 250 Gb of sequence data and 95 million to 130 million unique TCR beta sequences obtained from roughly 180 million T cells. Rather than drawing on any new phenotypic data, the later analysis identified candidate immune exposures from TCR beta sequences and the way those sequences occurred across donors. On average, roughly 250,000 unique TCR beta nucleotide sequences were sequenced per donor among several hundred genotyped donors of the cohort, with about 17% of those sequences being non-productive. An earlier analysis of 450 to 750 of the donors used high-throughput TCR beta sequencing to judge whether each TCR beta V gene segment behaved as functional or pseudogenic. The study combined high-throughput TCR immunosequencing, statistical association of individual TCRs with disease status, and machine learning to predict cytomegalovirus infection status. Alongside the repertoire data, information on donor age, sex, ethnicity and CMV serostatus was compiled. The study used immunosequencing to profile the T cell repertoires of approximately 650 subjects and linked those repertoires to cytomegalovirus serostatus. HLA typing included class I and class II loci at four-digit resolution. Because of strong linkage in the cohort, four to six DR-DQ haplotypes were treated as single units for association and clustering. All discovery cohort repertoires had been generated on a single sequencing platform. The genetic ancestry cluster associated with self-reported Caucasian donors included over 80% of the 398 genotyped donors. A later genetic analysis used genome-wide SNP genotypes for about three fifths of the 666 donors, treating that subset as a discovery cohort. To study patterns of TCR occurrence, a later analysis re-analyzed previously published TCR beta repertoires from just over 650 donors and added high-resolution HLA genotyping. The study aimed to test whether signatures of past pathogen exposure could be identified by cataloging public T cell receptors. An early release covering over 500 HLA-typed donors comprised around 300 gigabases of sequencing data and around 80 million unique TCR sequences. In addition to the first cohort of 666 subjects, a separate validation cohort of 130 or so different subjects was used. Typing coverage differed by locus: A, B, C, DRB1 and DQB1 were typed in about 629-640 donors, DQA1 in 500 to 550, DPA1 in nearly 610, and DPB1 in 472. The paper as a whole reports these results and caveats: Specific HLA alleles were associated with 16,951 TCR beta sequences at a false discovery rate of 0.05 in a later analysis. According to a later analysis, most CMV-associated TCR beta chains appeared to be HLA-restricted, and the HLA associations seemed to be driven largely by CMV exposure. According to the authors, the approach could potentially be generalized to other disease states and immunological phenotypes. Only TCR beta chains were sequenced in this cohort, and the absence of alpha or paired-chain data limited detectable features. In a later analysis, several top co-occurrence clusters were reported to appear linked to parvovirus B19, influenza, CMV and Epstein-Barr virus. Because the 87-base-pair reads could not distinguish some IMGT-functional V segments, including TRBV6-2 and TRBV6-3, those segments were excluded. According to a later genetic analysis, donors in an Asian-associated ancestry cluster had fewer N-insertions in productive TCRs than the approximately 630-donor mean. Because some donors lacked HLA typing at each locus, the association tests relied only on the typed subset. A few of the identified cytomegalovirus-associated TCR beta chains were confirmed in vitro to be specific for cytomegalovirus antigens. A later analysis found that TCR association rates varied across HLA loci, with DRB1 alleles showing the most associated TCRs and HLA-C alleles the fewest. The sequencing pipeline was judged likely to have produced a cluster of highly shared sequence variants as a technical artifact. Across donors, most TCR sequences were observed very rarely, whereas some public TCRs were present in many individuals. A further reported finding was that TCR beta sequences accurately predicted the HLA-A and HLA-B alleles for most subjects in the first cohort. Linkage disequilibrium might explain the correlated functional status among segregating V segments, but an unknown experimental factor could not be ruled out. Presence/absence analyses assumed roughly uniform sequencing depth across donors, an assumption that may not hold. An earlier analysis of some 590 of the donors showed that most TCR beta V segments appeared in productive rearrangements either about 87% or about 30% of the time, which broadly matched IMGT annotations. In both the original and validation cohorts, the classifier was reported to diagnose cytomegalovirus status with high specificity and sensitivity. Because counts were too low, roughly 17 rarely observed V segments, including chromosome 9 orphons, were left out of the earlier analysis of 587 of the donors. Immune exposure information for the cohort was limited to CMV serostatus. The study listed 150 to 200 TCR beta chains as associated with cytomegalovirus. In a later genetic analysis, a missense DCLRE1C variant was associated with V-gene and J-gene trimming of TCR beta chains, and the association was replicated in an independent cohort. In a later analysis, HLA-associated TCR beta chains showed more clonal expansion and lower generation probabilities than non-associated chains that were equally common. When HLA alleles, especially DR and DQ, strongly co-occurred, attributing TCR associations to individual alleles was difficult.

Libraries were prepared through the immunoSEQ multiplex PCR assay. The multiplex PCR relied on a mix of 60 forward primers for TCR Vbeta segments and 13 reverse primers for TCR Jbeta segments. Amplification of the CDR3 region of rearranged TCR beta genes was performed with a multiplex PCR assay on genomic DNA. The amplified TCR beta libraries were sequenced on the Illumina HiSeq System as 87-base-pair reads. The source study handled its data this way. A later analysis counted approximately 76 million unique TCR beta chains across the 650 to 700 repertoires, and 9 million to 14 million of these chains were shared by at least two donors. A nearest-neighbor algorithm error-corrected the raw reads and collapsed the reads into unique sequences, merging closely related sequences to remove PCR and sequencing errors. To assign V, D and J gene segments, CDR3 sequences were aligned to IMGT reference sequences. For a sequence to be retained, a match of at least six nucleotides to both a V gene segment and a J gene segment was required. Rearrangements were classified as productive when the CDR3 lacked stop codons and remained in frame with V and J, and all other rearrangements were classified as non-productive. CDR3 was defined according to IMGT convention as the region running from the second conserved V-encoded cysteine to the conserved J-encoded phenylalanine. The earlier analysis of 587 of the donors excluded any sequence lacking an unambiguous match to a single V gene segment. In an earlier analysis of 450 to 750 of the donors, a V segment was called functional when productive rearrangements were above 56.7%, and segregating when the standard deviation between donors exceeded 5%. A statistical classification framework was built for diagnosing cytomegalovirus status from the catalog of TCR beta chain sequences. V and J gene assignment, in a later analysis, came from comparing TCR nucleotide sequences with IMGT/GENE-DB human TR gene sequences. The TCRdist pipeline was used in a later analysis to assign CDR3 sequences and most-parsimonious VDJ recombination scenarios. In a later analysis, each TCR beta chain was defined by its CDR3 amino acid sequence together with its V-gene family, and reads without a unique V-gene family were excluded. A later analysis removed several hundred highly shared, low-generation-probability nucleotide sequences to deal with suspected cross-contamination and a sequencing artifact. A later analysis calculated a clonal expansion index for each public chain from normalized within-repertoire ranks of inferred template counts. In a later analysis, generation probabilities were computed using a VDJ recombination model fitted to out-of-frame rearrangements, and the results were checked against IGoR. In a later analysis, hypergeometric tests were used to score TCR-TCR, TCR-HLA and TCR-CMV co-occurrence, with a repertoire-size bias correction applied to TCR pairs. In a later analysis, false discovery rates were estimated by permuting HLA or CMV assignments 20 times. In a later analysis, co-occurring TCRs were grouped using DBSCAN, and TCRdist sequence similarity was added for clustering within HLA-allele-positive subsets. Repertoires with fewer than 30,000 or more than 120,000 public chains were left out of co-occurrence clustering, as were about five repertoires with anomalous nucleotide sharing. This is the immuneACCESS table as TCRdb keeps it, with only in-frame sequences that have V and J called. A part of the clones is gone; compared with another copy, unresolved V genes explain less than half, and the rest is unexplained. Clone size and the V and J calls come from that table; the DNA yielded D and trimming. In this sample the table shows fewer than 200,000 clones, approximately 70% of which occur a single time. The ten largest make up over 1.5% of the sample.

In total, 500 to 700 healthy bone marrow donors made up the cohort. At the time of sampling, every cohort member was nominally healthy, though immune exposures that went unrecorded were likely present. The donor was CMV seronegative and belonged to the group of several hundred seronegative cohort members. A peripheral blood sample was collected from each donor, and TCR beta sequencing was performed on peripheral blood mononuclear cells. Genomic DNA was extracted from the blood cell samples with the Qiagen DNeasy Blood Extraction Kit. From its cysteine to its phenylalanine, the CDR3 spans 16 amino acids. The entry retains the CDR3 DNA only, 48 bases that are in frame from base 1. CDR1 and CDR2 are read off the germline V gene as SGHVS and FNYEAQ. V is cut back by 5 bases and J by 4 bases, with 13 bases in the junction unmatched. Points on this clone: What antigen it recognizes has not been identified. No quality values exist for individual bases; no much larger clone is one base distant.

The rearrangement joined TRBV7-6 to TRBJ1-2, with 7 bases in between that match TRBD1. The TCR sequence derives from a young woman in good health and CMV-seronegative. Sequencing was carried out using PBMCs. Read as DNA, the sequence is TGTGCCAGCAGCCGAGAGGGCGGGACAGACCTCTATGGCTACACCTTC. Translated, it reads CASSREGGTDLYGYTF.